The rows below give T cell receptor beta chains drawn from one sample of a study of CD8+ T cells in alopecia areata. TCRdb keeps only in-frame clones here, not all; method: immunoSEQ multiplex PCR. This table holds over 150,000 clones, roughly 50% found once. This material consisted of CD8+ T cells sorted from blood, taken at week 24, from a patient treated with tofacitinib. These receptors all stem from a human donor with alopecia areata. Both conserved end residues are part of each CDR3. Each record gives: CDR3 length, D gene, V gene, clone size, J gene, CDR3 protein, CDR3 DNA. A D gene is named only where the DNA matches it firmly. A row's size may be missing; if present it is once, few, many or a size class.

len: 14; d_gene: TRBD1; v_gene: TRBV6-4; abundance: .; j_gene: TRBJ2-3; CDR3aa: CASSETGGTDTQYF; CDR3nt: TGTGCCAGCAGTGAGACAGGGGGCACAGATACGCAGTATTTT
len: 14; d_gene: .; v_gene: TRBV19; abundance: .; j_gene: TRBJ1-5; CDR3aa: CASSADRGNQPQHF; CDR3nt: TGTGCCAGTAGTGCGGACAGAGGCAATCAGCCCCAGCATTTT
len: 15; d_gene: TRBD1; v_gene: TRBV7-2; abundance: once; j_gene: TRBJ2-7; CDR3aa: CASSPRQGVSYEQYF; CDR3nt: TGTGCCAGCAGCCCCCGACAGGGGGTCTCCTACGAGCAGTACTTC
len: 14; d_gene: .; v_gene: TRBV5-4; abundance: .; j_gene: TRBJ2-1; CDR3aa: CASSFLGLNNEQFF; CDR3nt: TGTGCCAGCAGCTTTTTAGGACTTAACAATGAGCAGTTCTTC
len: 13; d_gene: .; v_gene: TRBV5-1; abundance: .; j_gene: TRBJ2-5; CDR3aa: CASSPRKGETQYF; CDR3nt: TGCGCCAGCAGTCCCCGGAAGGGAGAGACCCAGTACTTC
len: 13; d_gene: TRBD2; v_gene: TRBV7-2; abundance: .; j_gene: TRBJ2-5; CDR3aa: CASSRTSGETQYF; CDR3nt: TGTGCCAGCAGCAGGACTAGTGGGGAGACCCAGTACTTC
len: 14; d_gene: .; v_gene: TRBV25-1; abundance: .; j_gene: TRBJ1-2; CDR3aa: CASSPKTESYGYTF; CDR3nt: TGTGCCAGCAGTCCCAAGACAGAGTCCTATGGCTACACCTTC
len: 15; d_gene: TRBD2; v_gene: TRBV11-2; abundance: .; j_gene: TRBJ2-3; CDR3aa: CASRTSGEITDTQYF; CDR3nt: TGTGCCAGCAGGACTAGCGGGGAAATCACAGATACGCAGTATTTT
len: 15; d_gene: .; v_gene: TRBV7-3; abundance: few; j_gene: TRBJ1-6; CDR3aa: CASSFTVNRDSPLHF; CDR3nt: TGTGCCAGCAGCTTTACAGTGAATAGGGATTCACCCCTCCACTTT
len: 15; d_gene: .; v_gene: TRBV15; abundance: .; j_gene: TRBJ2-3; CDR3aa: CATSRASMGTDTQYF; CDR3nt: TGTGCCACCAGCAGAGCATCTATGGGAACAGATACGCAGTATTTT
len: 13; d_gene: .; v_gene: TRBV30; abundance: .; j_gene: TRBJ1-1; CDR3aa: CAWSPLMNTEAFF; CDR3nt: TGTGCCTGGAGTCCACTCATGAACACTGAAGCTTTCTTT
len: 14; d_gene: .; v_gene: TRBV19; abundance: .; j_gene: TRBJ1-5; CDR3aa: CASSPRDYNQPQHF; CDR3nt: TGTGCCAGTAGTCCCCGGGATTACAATCAGCCCCAGCATTTT
len: 16; d_gene: .; v_gene: TRBV4-3; abundance: .; j_gene: TRBJ1-6; CDR3aa: CASSQDYSSYNSPLHF; CDR3nt: TGCGCCAGCAGCCAAGATTACAGCTCCTATAATTCACCCCTCCACTTT
len: 11; d_gene: .; v_gene: TRBV11-2; abundance: .; j_gene: TRBJ2-7; CDR3aa: CASAAGYEQYF; CDR3nt: TGTGCCAGCGCCGCGGGCTACGAGCAGTACTTC
len: 14; d_gene: .; v_gene: TRBV4-3; abundance: few; j_gene: TRBJ2-7; CDR3aa: CASSQDRGSYEQYF; CDR3nt: TGCGCCAGCAGCCAAGACAGGGGATCCTACGAGCAGTACTTC
len: 14; d_gene: .; v_gene: TRBV29-1; abundance: .; j_gene: TRBJ1-2; CDR3aa: CSVVDRGGNYGYTF; CDR3nt: TGCAGCGTTGTCGACAGAGGGGGTAACTATGGCTACACCTTC
len: 15; d_gene: .; v_gene: TRBV7-8; abundance: .; j_gene: TRBJ1-1; CDR3aa: CASSSHRVGNTEAFF; CDR3nt: TGTGCCAGCAGCTCGCACAGGGTGGGGAACACTGAAGCTTTCTTT
len: 15; d_gene: .; v_gene: TRBV4-3; abundance: .; j_gene: TRBJ1-1; CDR3aa: CASSQDLRLGTEAFF; CDR3nt: TGCGCCAGCAGCCAAGATCTGAGGCTCGGCACTGAAGCTTTCTTT
len: 17; d_gene: .; v_gene: TRBV4-3; abundance: .; j_gene: TRBJ2-1; CDR3aa: CASSQEVAGSSYNEQFF; CDR3nt: TGCGCCAGCAGCCAAGAAGTGGCAGGGAGCTCCTACAATGAGCAGTTCTTC
len: 12; d_gene: .; v_gene: TRBV11-2; abundance: .; j_gene: TRBJ1-3; CDR3aa: CASSPGGNTIYF; CDR3nt: TGTGCCAGCAGCCCCGGAGGAAACACCATATATTTT
len: 14; d_gene: TRBD1; v_gene: TRBV29-1; abundance: .; j_gene: TRBJ2-5; CDR3aa: CSMWTDREEETQYF; CDR3nt: TGCAGCATGTGGACCGACAGGGAAGAAGAGACCCAGTACTTC
len: 14; d_gene: .; v_gene: TRBV30; abundance: few; j_gene: TRBJ2-7; CDR3aa: CAWSVGRGTYEQYF; CDR3nt: TGTGCCTGGAGTGTGGGCAGGGGAACGTACGAGCAGTACTTC
len: 15; d_gene: .; v_gene: TRBV12-5; abundance: few; j_gene: TRBJ2-5; CDR3aa: CASGLVPGPKETQYF; CDR3nt: TGTGCTAGTGGTTTGGTACCAGGGCCCAAAGAGACCCAGTACTTC
len: 11; d_gene: .; v_gene: TRBV29-1; abundance: few; j_gene: TRBJ1-1; CDR3aa: CSVVMGTEAFF; CDR3nt: TGCAGCGTTGTGATGGGCACTGAAGCTTTCTTT
len: 14; d_gene: .; v_gene: TRBV13; abundance: .; j_gene: TRBJ2-7; CDR3aa: CASSSTGPPEEQYF; CDR3nt: TGTGCCAGCAGCTCGACAGGTCCCCCCGAGGAGCAGTACTTC
len: 14; d_gene: .; v_gene: TRBV19; abundance: .; j_gene: TRBJ1-5; CDR3aa: CASSIRDSNQPQHF; CDR3nt: TGTGCCAGTAGTATTAGAGATAGCAATCAGCCCCAGCATTTT
len: 16; d_gene: TRBD1; v_gene: TRBV5-1; abundance: .; j_gene: TRBJ2-3; CDR3aa: CASSSRGQGPPDTQYF; CDR3nt: TGCGCCAGCAGCTCCCGCGGACAGGGTCCCCCAGATACGCAGTATTTT
len: 14; d_gene: .; v_gene: TRBV27; abundance: .; j_gene: TRBJ2-1; CDR3aa: CASSLRDNYNEQFF; CDR3nt: TGTGCCAGCAGTTTAAGGGACAACTACAATGAGCAGTTCTTC
len: 15; d_gene: .; v_gene: TRBV7-9; abundance: few; j_gene: TRBJ2-3; CDR3aa: CASSSEAFPPNTQYF; CDR3nt: TGTGCCAGCAGCTCCGAGGCCTTTCCCCCTAATACGCAGTATTTT
len: 15; d_gene: .; v_gene: TRBV12-5; abundance: .; j_gene: TRBJ1-2; CDR3aa: CASGLVGGSSYGYTF; CDR3nt: TGTGCTAGTGGTTTGGTAGGCGGGAGTAGCTATGGCTACACCTTC
len: 10; d_gene: .; v_gene: TRBV2; abundance: few; j_gene: TRBJ2-7; CDR3aa: CASSEGEQYF; CDR3nt: TGTGCCAGCAGTGAGGGCGAGCAGTACTTC
len: 17; d_gene: .; v_gene: TRBV29-1; abundance: few; j_gene: TRBJ2-7; CDR3aa: CSVEEREGTKSPFVQYF; CDR3nt: TGCAGCGTTGAAGAGCGCGAGGGGACGAAGTCTCCCTTTGTGCAGTACTTC
len: 14; d_gene: .; v_gene: TRBV19; abundance: .; j_gene: TRBJ1-2; CDR3aa: CASRGTGPLYGYTF; CDR3nt: TGTGCCAGTAGGGGGACGGGACCCCTCTATGGCTACACCTTC
len: 16; d_gene: TRBD2; v_gene: TRBV29-1; abundance: .; j_gene: TRBJ2-7; CDR3aa: CSVDGLAGGNTYEQYF; CDR3nt: TGCAGCGTTGATGGGCTAGCGGGGGGCAACACCTACGAGCAGTACTTC
len: 13; d_gene: .; v_gene: TRBV6-5; abundance: .; j_gene: TRBJ2-2; CDR3aa: CASSYSPGGELFF; CDR3nt: TGTGCCAGCAGTTACTCCCCGGGGGGGGAGCTGTTTTTT
len: 13; d_gene: .; v_gene: TRBV27; abundance: many; j_gene: TRBJ2-1; CDR3aa: CASTPPSGLEQFF; CDR3nt: TGTGCCAGCACTCCCCCCTCGGGTCTTGAGCAGTTCTTC
len: 14; d_gene: .; v_gene: TRBV7-9; abundance: once; j_gene: TRBJ1-2; CDR3aa: CASSLSPGNYGYTF; CDR3nt: TGTGCCAGCAGCTTATCTCCAGGGAACTATGGCTACACCTTC
len: 13; d_gene: .; v_gene: TRBV6-6; abundance: few; j_gene: TRBJ2-1; CDR3aa: CASSTPSYNEQFF; CDR3nt: TGTGCCAGCAGTACTCCCTCCTACAATGAGCAGTTCTTC
len: 13; d_gene: .; v_gene: TRBV27; abundance: few; j_gene: TRBJ1-2; CDR3aa: CASSDGASYGYTF; CDR3nt: TGTGCCAGCAGCGATGGGGCAAGCTATGGCTACACCTTC
len: 12; d_gene: .; v_gene: TRBV7-3; abundance: few; j_gene: TRBJ1-1; CDR3aa: CASLQRVGEAFF; CDR3nt: TGTGCCAGCCTACAAAGGGTCGGTGAAGCTTTCTTT
len: 13; d_gene: .; v_gene: TRBV15; abundance: .; j_gene: TRBJ2-1; CDR3aa: CATSLPEGGEQFF; CDR3nt: TGTGCCACCAGCCTGCCGGAGGGGGGTGAGCAGTTCTTC
len: 15; d_gene: .; v_gene: TRBV11-2; abundance: .; j_gene: TRBJ1-5; CDR3aa: CASSLAGVSNQPQHF; CDR3nt: TGTGCCAGCAGCTTAGCAGGGGTAAGCAATCAGCCCCAGCATTTT
len: 14; d_gene: .; v_gene: TRBV11-2; abundance: .; j_gene: TRBJ2-7; CDR3aa: CASSLAGDLFEQYF; CDR3nt: TGTGCCAGCAGCTTAGCGGGGGACCTCTTCGAGCAGTACTTC
len: 15; d_gene: TRBD2; v_gene: TRBV4-3; abundance: few; j_gene: TRBJ2-7; CDR3aa: CASSQGRTSDYEQYF; CDR3nt: TGCGCCAGCAGCCAAGGGAGGACTAGTGACTACGAGCAGTACTTC
len: 13; d_gene: .; v_gene: TRBV28; abundance: .; j_gene: TRBJ2-4; CDR3aa: CASSKIRGNIQYF; CDR3nt: TGTGCCAGCAGTAAGATCAGGGGTAACATTCAGTACTTC
len: 12; d_gene: TRBD2; v_gene: TRBV30; abundance: .; j_gene: TRBJ2-1; CDR3aa: CAWSATSGEQFF; CDR3nt: TGTGCCTGGAGTGCCACTAGCGGAGAGCAGTTCTTC
len: 17; d_gene: TRBD1; v_gene: TRBV7-6; abundance: .; j_gene: TRBJ2-7; CDR3aa: CASSSVLQDRVPYEQYF; CDR3nt: TGTGCCAGCAGCTCTGTCCTCCAGGACAGGGTCCCCTACGAGCAGTACTTC
len: 18; d_gene: .; v_gene: TRBV10-3; abundance: .; j_gene: TRBJ2-4; CDR3aa: CAISESSPTVGAKNIQYF; CDR3nt: TGTGCCATCAGTGAGTCTAGTCCGACCGTAGGGGCCAAAAACATTCAGTACTTC
len: 16; d_gene: .; v_gene: TRBV10-3; abundance: .; j_gene: TRBJ1-2; CDR3aa: CAISESGRGYGNGYTF; CDR3nt: TGTGCCATCAGTGAGTCGGGGAGAGGCTATGGGAATGGCTACACCTTC
len: 12; d_gene: .; v_gene: TRBV23-1; abundance: few; j_gene: TRBJ1-5; CDR3aa: CASSPPDQPQHF; CDR3nt: TGCGCCAGCAGTCCCCCTGATCAGCCCCAGCATTTT
len: 14; d_gene: .; v_gene: TRBV30; abundance: .; j_gene: TRBJ1-2; CDR3aa: CAWSVEARGYGYTF; CDR3nt: TGTGCCTGGAGTGTAGAGGCCAGGGGCTATGGCTACACCTTC
len: 13; d_gene: .; v_gene: TRBV5-1; abundance: few; j_gene: TRBJ2-1; CDR3aa: CASSLASLNEQFF; CDR3nt: TGCGCCAGCAGCTTGGCTTCACTCAATGAGCAGTTCTTC
len: 10; d_gene: .; v_gene: TRBV29-1; abundance: few; j_gene: TRBJ2-1; CDR3aa: CSVPDREQFF; CDR3nt: TGCAGCGTCCCTGACCGAGAGCAGTTCTTC
len: 16; d_gene: TRBD1; v_gene: TRBV4-3; abundance: .; j_gene: TRBJ2-1; CDR3aa: CASSTRTGSSYNEQFF; CDR3nt: TGCGCCAGCAGCACGCGGACAGGGAGCTCCTACAATGAGCAGTTCTTC
len: 14; d_gene: .; v_gene: TRBV27; abundance: few; j_gene: TRBJ2-5; CDR3aa: CASSLRGGRETQYF; CDR3nt: TGTGCCAGCAGTTTAAGGGGCGGTCGGGAGACCCAGTACTTC
len: 12; d_gene: .; v_gene: TRBV30; abundance: few; j_gene: TRBJ1-1; CDR3aa: CAWSVQSFEAFF; CDR3nt: TGTGCCTGGAGTGTACAATCATTTGAAGCTTTCTTT
len: 16; d_gene: .; v_gene: TRBV6-5; abundance: .; j_gene: TRBJ2-1; CDR3aa: CASRYTRLSSYNEQFF; CDR3nt: TGTGCCAGCAGGTACACCCGACTGAGCTCCTACAATGAGCAGTTCTTC
len: 15; d_gene: .; v_gene: TRBV6-5; abundance: .; j_gene: TRBJ1-2; CDR3aa: CASSYSTSGLYGYTF; CDR3nt: TGTGCCAGCAGTTACTCGACGAGCGGGCTCTATGGCTACACCTTC